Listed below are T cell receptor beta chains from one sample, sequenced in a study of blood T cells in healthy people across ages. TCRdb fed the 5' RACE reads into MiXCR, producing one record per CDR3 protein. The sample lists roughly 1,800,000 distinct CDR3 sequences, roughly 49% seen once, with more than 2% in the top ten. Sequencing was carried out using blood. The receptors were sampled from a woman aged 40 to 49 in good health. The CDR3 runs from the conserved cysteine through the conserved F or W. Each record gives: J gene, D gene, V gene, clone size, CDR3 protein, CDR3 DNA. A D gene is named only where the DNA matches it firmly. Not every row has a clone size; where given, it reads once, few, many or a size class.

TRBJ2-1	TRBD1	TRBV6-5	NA	CASRTGTEFGEQFF	TGTGCCAGCAGAACCGGGACAGAATTTGGTGAGCAGTTCTTC
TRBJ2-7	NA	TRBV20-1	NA	CSAPWESSDEQYF	TGCAGTGCCCCATGGGAGAGCTCCGACGAGCAGTACTTC
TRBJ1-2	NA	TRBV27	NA	CASSLLAGNYGYTF	TGTGCCAGCAGTTTACTCGCAGGGAACTATGGCTACACCTTC
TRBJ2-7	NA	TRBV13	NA	CASSSRGVADEQYF	TGTGCCAGCAGCTCTAGGGGGGTGGCGGACGAGCAGTACTTC
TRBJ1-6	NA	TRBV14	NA	CASSQASRTGELSPLHF	TGTGCCAGCAGCCAAGCATCAAGGACGGGCGAACTTTCACCCCTCCACTTT
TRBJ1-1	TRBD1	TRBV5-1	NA	CASSSVTGMTEAFF	TGCGCCAGCAGCTCTGTGACAGGGATGACTGAAGCTTTCTTT
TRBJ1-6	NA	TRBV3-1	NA	CASSPMLVGSYNSPLHF	TGTGCCAGCTCTCCGATGCTAGTTGGTTCCTATAATTCACCCCTCCACTTT
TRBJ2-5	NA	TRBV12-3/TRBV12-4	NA	CASSSKGGWYQETQYF	TGTGCCAGCAGCTCTAAGGGCGGCTGGTACCAAGAGACCCAGTACTTC
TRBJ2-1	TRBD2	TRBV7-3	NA	CASSSRGGGSGGNEQFF	TGTGCCAGCAGCTCTAGGGGTGGTGGTAGCGGGGGTAATGAGCAGTTCTTC
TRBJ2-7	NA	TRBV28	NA	CASSLWDKNEQYF	TGTGCCAGCAGTTTATGGGATAAGAACGAGCAGTACTTC
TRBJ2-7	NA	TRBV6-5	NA	CASSYLAGSTSYGQYF	TGTGCCAGCAGTTATCTCGCAGGGAGTACGAGCTACGGGCAGTACTTC
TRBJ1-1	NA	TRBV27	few	CASSLYSGTEAFF	TGTGCCAGCAGTCTTTACAGTGGAACTGAAGCTTTCTTT
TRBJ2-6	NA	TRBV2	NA	CASSVLISGANVLTF	TGTGCCAGCAGTGTCTTGATCTCTGGGGCCAACGTCCTGACTTTC
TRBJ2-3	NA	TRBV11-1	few	CASSPSRSGVGTQYF	TGTGCCAGCAGCCCAAGCAGGTCGGGAGTCGGTACGCAGTATTTT
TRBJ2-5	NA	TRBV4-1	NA	CASSQEGLVSQKTQYF	TGCGCCAGCAGTCAAGAGGGATTGGTATCCCAAAAGACCCAGTACTTC
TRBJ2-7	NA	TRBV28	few	CASSPTPSYEQYF	TGTGCCAGCAGCCCGACTCCCTCCTACGAGCAGTACTTC
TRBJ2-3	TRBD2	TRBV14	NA	CASSQVAGALYGTQYF	TGTGCCAGCAGCCAAGTAGCGGGGGCCTTGTACGGTACGCAGTATTTT
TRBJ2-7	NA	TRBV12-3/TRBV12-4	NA	CSSSLEGREQYF	TGTTCCAGCAGTTTAGAGGGTCGCGAGCAGTACTTC
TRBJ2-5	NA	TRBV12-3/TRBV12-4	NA	CASSNRAQETQYF	TGTGCCAGCAGTAACAGGGCGCAAGAGACCCAGTACTTC
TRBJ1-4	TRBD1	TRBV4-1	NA	CASSQDQAGTGINEKLFF	TGCGCCAGCAGCCAAGATCAGGCGGGGACAGGGATTAATGAAAAACTGTTTTTT
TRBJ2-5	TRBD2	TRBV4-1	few	CASSQSWGGGPQETQYF	TGCGCCAGCAGCCAATCCTGGGGCGGGGGACCTCAAGAGACCCAGTACTTC
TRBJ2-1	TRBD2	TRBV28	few	CASRAAPSGYREQFF	TGTGCCAGCAGGGCCGCTCCTAGCGGGTATAGAGAGCAGTTCTTC
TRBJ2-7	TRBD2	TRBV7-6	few	CASSLLEAGGYEQYF	TGTGCCAGCAGCTTACTAGAAGCGGGGGGCTACGAGCAGTACTTC
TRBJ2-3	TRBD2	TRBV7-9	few	CASRPDLAGGTDTQYF	TGTGCCAGCAGACCTGACCTAGCGGGGGGCACAGATACGCAGTATTTT
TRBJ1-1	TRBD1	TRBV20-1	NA	CSARLGVGGVAEAFF	TGCAGTGCTAGGCTCGGGGTAGGGGGCGTAGCTGAAGCTTTCTTT
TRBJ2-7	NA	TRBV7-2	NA	CASNLGFPSGTYEQYF	TGTGCCAGCAACTTAGGGTTTCCATCGGGAACCTACGAGCAGTACTTC
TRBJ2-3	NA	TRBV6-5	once	CASSSPGRGLDTQYF	TGTGCCAGCAGTTCCCCCGGACGGGGTCTAGATACGCAGTATTTT
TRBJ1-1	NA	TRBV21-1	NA	CASRERGDTEAFF	TGTGCCAGCAGGGAACGAGGGGACACTGAAGCTTTCTTT